The 20 T cell receptor beta chains given below trace back to one sample, sequenced in a study of CD8 T cells in ankylosing spondylitis. Whole-study results and caveats: In ankylosing spondylitis blood, a motif of seven to nine highly homologous TCR beta variants appeared characteristic.

TCRdb passed the 5' RACE reads through MiXCR, listing each CDR3 protein once. The repertoire has approximately 500,000 distinct CDR3 sequences, 9.5% to 15% of them found once; the top ten carry around 6.8%. These receptors have no known antigen. Sequenced material: blood, either unsorted or a sorted T cell fraction (not recorded which). Receptors were obtained from a male donor with ankylosing spondylitis.

At least ten counts were recorded for this clonotype. This chain connects TRBV7-8 to TRBJ1-6; D gene uncertain. This CDR3 region has 15 residues. Deletions cut 5 bases from V and 8 bases from J, with 16 bases between. Germline lookup yields CDR1 SGHVS and CDR2 FQNEAQ. The CDR3, as DNA: TGTGCCAGCAGCCCAGTGGGAGGGATGGATTCACCCCTCCACTTT. Its protein is CASSPVGGMDSPLHF.

This clonotype was seen a few times. The CDR3 nucleotides read TGTGCCAGCAGCCAAGTAGGCGGGAGCTTCAATGAGCAGTTCTTC. Its translation: CASSQVGGSFNEQFF. The rearrangement uses TRBV4-2 and TRBJ2-1; 7 bases match TRBD2. J gave up 6 bases and V 1 base, and 6 bases lay outside the gene matches. The germline CDR1 and CDR2 sequences are LGHNA and YNFKEQ. CDR3 length equals 15 residues.

This chain connects TRBV14 to TRBJ1-6; D is unclear. Germline V gene data show CDR1 as SGHDN and CDR2 as FVKESK. With 0 bases removed from V and 9 bases from J, the gap between germline ends came to 6 bases. This CDR3 region has 13 residues. The CDR3 loop is CASSQDWVSPLHF. The CDR3 nucleotides read TGTGCCAGCAGCCAAGATTGGGTTTCACCCCTCCACTTT.

V is TRBV12-5 and J is TRBJ2-5, with 7 nucleotides matching TRBD2. CDR3 length: 13 amino acids. Trimming at V came to 9 bases and at J to 2 bases, leaving 6 bases not matched to a gene. Per the germline V gene, CDR1 is LGHNT and CDR2 is FRNRAP. CDR3 DNA sequence: TGTGCTAGCGCTAGCGGTCCACAAGAGACCCAGTACTTC. Translated, it gives CASASGPQETQYF.

This chain uses TRBV5-6 with TRBJ2-3; D possibly corresponds to TRBD2 (6 bases). Germline V CDR1 and CDR2: SGHDT, YYEEEE. This CDR3 is 16 amino acids long. The V gene lost 4 bases and the J gene lost 1 base, with 16 bases spanning the gap. CDR3 loop: CASSVGPPGGTDTQYF. CDR3 bases: TGTGCCAGCAGCGTGGGACCACCGGGAGGCACAGATACGCAGTATTTT.

There are a few counts of this clonotype. J is TRBJ2-1 and V is TRBV12-3 or TRBV12-4; 8 bases are a match to TRBD2. J was trimmed by 5 bases and V by 6 bases; bases with no gene match: 12. The CDR3 extends over 16 amino acids. CDR3 bases: TGTGCCAGCAGCTCCCCCGGGCGGGAGGCGGACAATGAGCAGTTCTTC. This sequence encodes CASSSPGREADNEQFF.

The gene calls are TRBV27 and TRBJ1-3, with D perhaps matching TRBD1 (6 bases). The germline V gene has CDR1 MNHEY and CDR2 SMNVEV (reference sequence). This CDR3 is 15 amino acids long. V lost 6 bases, J lost 0 bases, and 12 bases lay in between. The CDR3 loop reads CASRRTGSSGNTIYF. The CDR3 DNA reads as TGTGCCAGCAGACGAACAGGGTCCTCTGGAAACACCATATATTTT.

This chain links TRBV30 with TRBJ1-4, with D possibly matching TRBD1 (5 bases). CDR1 GTSNPN and CDR2 SVGIG come from the germline V gene (reference sequence). The CDR3 runs to 16 residues. The germline V and J ends were trimmed by 0 bases and 4 bases, with 15 bases remaining between them. In nucleotides, the CDR3 is TGTGCCTGGAGTGTACGGGGGGGATGGGGTAATGAAAAACTGTTTTTT. Its protein product is CAWSVRGGWGNEKLFF. The full variable domain, its missing parts supplied by reference TRBV30 and TRBJ1-4, is SQTIHQWPATLVQPVGSPLSLECTVEGTSNPNLYWYRQAAGRGLQLLFYSVGIGQISSEVPQNLSASRPQDRQFILSSKKLLLSDSGFYLCAWSVRGGWGNEKLFFGSGTQLSVL.

The gene calls are TRBV5-6 and TRBJ1-5; D is unresolved. The CDR3 is 14 amino acids. Germline assignment: CDR1 SGHDT and CDR2 YYEEEE. Trimming removed 4 bases from V and 0 bases from J, with 8 bases in between. CDR3 sequence: CASSGRNSNQPQHF. CDR3 DNA: TGTGCCAGCAGCGGAAGAAATAGCAATCAGCCCCAGCATTTT.

In this sample, this clonotype turned up a few times. V is TRBV20-1 and J is TRBJ2-2; D possibly corresponds to TRBD1 (6 bases). Trimming took off 6 bases at V and 0 bases at J, with 11 bases between the two ends. The CDR3 extends over 14 amino acids. Per the germline V gene, CDR1 is DFQATT and CDR2 is SNEGSKA (reference sequence). The CDR3 spells CSAADRSNTGELFF. DNA of the CDR3: TGCAGTGCCGCAGACAGGTCGAACACCGGGGAGCTGTTTTTT.

This sequence joins TRBV14 and TRBJ2-3; 7 bases align to TRBD2. This CDR3 comprises 16 residues. Germline CDR1 is SGHDN and CDR2 is FVKESK. The J segment lost 1 base and the V segment lost 5 bases, leaving 9 bases of the junction unmatched. The CDR3 loop is CASSSGIAGGTDTQYF. The CDR3 DNA reads TGTGCCAGCAGCTCGGGGATCGCGGGAGGCACAGATACGCAGTATTTT.

This clonotype was detected a few times. The chain is built from TRBV7-9 and TRBJ2-1; 10 bases match TRBD2. The germline V gene encodes CDR1 SEHNR and CDR2 FQNEAQ (reference sequence). This CDR3 region has 15 residues. V lost 3 bases, J lost 7 bases, and 6 bases stayed unmatched. CDR3 sequence: CASSLSSGSWNEQFF. Here the CDR3 DNA reads TGTGCCAGCAGCTTGTCTAGCGGGAGCTGGAATGAGCAGTTCTTC.

The chain recombines TRBV29-1 with TRBJ2-5, with a tentative D call TRBD1 (6 bases). CDR1 and CDR2 from the germline V gene are SQVTM and ANQGSEA. Between the trimmed V and J ends, which lost 1 base and 0 bases, there was a span of 15 bases. The CDR3 has 16 residues. CDR3 residues: CSVEGPGHTYQETQYF. Written as DNA, the CDR3 is TGCAGCGTTGAAGGTCCGGGACACACGTACCAAGAGACCCAGTACTTC.

This clonotype was counted a few times. The chain uses TRBV24-1 and TRBJ2-1; either TRBD1 or TRBD2 may supply D (5 bases each). Germline V gene lookup returns CDR1 KGHDR and CDR2 SFDVKD. V lost 5 bases and J 8 bases, leaving 15 bases between the germline ends. This CDR3 is built from 14 residues. The CDR3 spells CATSVGAGQDEQFF. CDR3 sequence (DNA): TGTGCCACCAGTGTCGGGGCTGGGCAGGATGAGCAGTTCTTC.

There are a few counts of this clonotype. The chain uses TRBV3-1 and TRBJ2-1; TRBD2 is a possible D gene (6 bases). Trimming removed 0 bases from V and 0 bases from J, with 9 bases in between. Germline V gene data show CDR1 as LGHDT and CDR2 as YNNKEL (reference sequence). The CDR3 is 16 residues long. In DNA form, the CDR3 reads TGTGCCAGCAGCCAAGAGGCGACTAGCTCCTACAATGAGCAGTTCTTC. Encoded protein: CASSQEATSSYNEQFF.

The chain joins TRBV4-1 to TRBJ2-1; 8 bases fit TRBD2. Per germline, CDR1 MGHRA and CDR2 YSYEKL. The CDR3 sequence is 12 residues long. The J segment lost 15 bases and the V segment lost 2 bases, leaving 6 bases of the junction unmatched. The DNA for the CDR3 is TGCGCCAGCAGCCAACAGGGACTAGTGCGGTTCTTC. Its translation is CASSQQGLVRFF.

This clonotype has just a few counts. This sequence joins TRBV18 and TRBJ2-5, with TRBD1 as a possible D gene (5 bases). The CDR3 has 14 residues. Trimming left V 0 bases short and J 4 bases short, with 9 bases between. CDR1 is KGHSH and CDR2 is LQKENI in the germline V gene. As DNA, the CDR3 is TGTGCCAGCTCACCACCTGCGCAGGGAGAGACCCAGTACTTC. It encodes CASSPPAQGETQYF.

The chain links TRBV7-9 to TRBJ1-1, with a possible D match to TRBD1 (5 bases). V was cut by 5 bases and J by 10 bases, with 14 bases left in between. The germline gives CDR1 SEHNR, CDR2 FQNEAQ (reference sequence). The CDR3 has 12 amino acids. For the CDR3, the DNA is TGTGCCAGCAGCCTGCGTGAGGGGAGAGCTTTCTTT. This translates into CASSLREGRAFF.

The chain has TRBV7-2 and TRBJ2-7; 7 bases line up with TRBD2. The junction had 6 bases not matched to a gene; V was cut back by 4 bases and J by 3 bases. Germline V gene data show CDR1 as SGHTA and CDR2 as FQGNSA. The CDR3 is 14 residues long. CDR3 amino acids: CASSSRLAGYEQYF. The CDR3 DNA follows: TGTGCCAGCAGCTCCAGACTAGCTGGCTACGAGCAGTACTTC.

This clonotype was seen only a few times. The V call is TRBV5-1, the J call TRBJ1-2; D is perhaps TRBD1 (6 bases). The CDR3 loop spans 14 amino acids. The germline V and J ends were trimmed by 0 bases and 4 bases, with 10 bases remaining between them. Germline CDR1 SGHRS, CDR2 YFSETQ. CDR3 coding DNA: TGCGCCAGCAGCTTGGACGGGGGCTCCTATGGCTACACCTTC. Amino acid sequence: CASSLDGGSYGYTF.